A few counts support the clone carrying this T cell receptor beta chain. What it recognizes is unknown. Germline CDR1 is LNHDA and CDR2 is SQIVND (reference sequence). V was cut by 2 bases and J by 3 bases, with 14 bases left in between. The CDR3 loop spans 16 amino acids. TCR beta CDR3 amplification used RNA transcripts. An opening RT-PCR round employed HTBI primers and preceded a second-round multiplex PCR. One entry per CDR3 protein, called by TCRdb with MiXCR from the multiplex PCR reads. The sample records 600,000 to 650,000 distinct CDR3 sequences, 22% being singletons. The data derive from a study of Graves' ophthalmopathy and Graves' hyperthyroidism. Whole-study context: Pretreatment peripheral blood was obtained at initial diagnosis.

Study outcomes and limitations: Blood also carried most expanded thyroid clonotypes exceeding 0.001 frequency.

The source of this sequence is a woman aged 18-29 years with stable Graves' hyperthyroidism. Some clones in this sample may be carry-over from other donors' samples. The material sequenced was peripheral blood. The chain recombines TRBV19 with TRBJ2-4; D might be TRBD1 (6 bases). CDR3 in amino acids: CASSITWGRDKNIQYF. CDR3 coding DNA: TGTGCCAGTAGTATAACTTGGGGGCGCGACAAAAACATTCAGTACTTC.